Included here is one TCR beta chain sequence, with context. No antigen is known for it. No base-level quality is on record; no much larger clone is a single base apart. Relative to germline, V is missing 2 bases and J is missing 5 bases, with 5 bases of the junction outside any gene match. CDR1 and CDR2 are drawn from the germline V gene: SNHLY, FYNNEI. Inclusive of the bounding cysteine and phenylalanine, the CDR3 is 16 residues long. Here the CDR3 DNA is all that survives: 48 bases in frame from base 1. The data were taken from a study of CD8 T cells in ankylosing spondylitis (dated by TCRdb to about 2017). About the full investigation: To find TCR variants linked to disease, the study profiled T cell receptor beta repertoires in ankylosing spondylitis patients and healthy donors. Samples of peripheral blood were taken, and for ankylosing spondylitis patients, synovial fluid was collected as well. The full study cohort comprised 20 to 25 ankylosing spondylitis patients and 85 to 120 healthy donors.

The sequencer listed for this sample is Illumina HiSeq 2500. TCR beta libraries were prepared by quantitative 5'-RACE with molecular barcodes. Processing in the source paper ran as follows. A new computational method, built on a probabilistic model of VDJ rearrangement, was used to identify disease-linked TCR variants. TCRdb reprocessing: public reads trimmed at Q25 with fastp, clones called with MiXCR, in-frame beta chains kept. Entries are consolidated by CDR3 protein sequence, retaining the most common genes and DNA. The V and J calls here are based on TCRdb, not the publication. This sample comprises approximately 540,000 distinct CDR3 sequences, roughly an eighth of them detected only once. The top ten clonotypes cover about 6.5% of the sample. Summary of the overall study and its limitations: Some TCR beta motif variants had previously been reported in synovial fluid and blood of reactive arthritis patients, which suggested common disease-initiation mechanisms. Blood from ankylosing spondylitis patients appeared to be characterized by a TCR beta motif composed of several highly homologous amino acid variants. According to the report, matched synovial fluid samples from ankylosing spondylitis patients were significantly enriched for the disease-linked clones. The disease-linked clones showed a CD8+ phenotype and occurred at relatively low frequencies in peripheral blood.

The clonotype comes from a male donor with ankylosing spondylitis. The source material was blood, either unsorted or a sorted T cell fraction (not recorded which). The chain is encoded by TRBV2 joined to TRBJ2-1, with 11 bases aligning to TRBD2. The bases are TGTGCCAGCAGTGAAACCGGACTAGCGGGCGACAATGAGCAGTTCTTC. This encodes CASSETGLAGDNEQFF.